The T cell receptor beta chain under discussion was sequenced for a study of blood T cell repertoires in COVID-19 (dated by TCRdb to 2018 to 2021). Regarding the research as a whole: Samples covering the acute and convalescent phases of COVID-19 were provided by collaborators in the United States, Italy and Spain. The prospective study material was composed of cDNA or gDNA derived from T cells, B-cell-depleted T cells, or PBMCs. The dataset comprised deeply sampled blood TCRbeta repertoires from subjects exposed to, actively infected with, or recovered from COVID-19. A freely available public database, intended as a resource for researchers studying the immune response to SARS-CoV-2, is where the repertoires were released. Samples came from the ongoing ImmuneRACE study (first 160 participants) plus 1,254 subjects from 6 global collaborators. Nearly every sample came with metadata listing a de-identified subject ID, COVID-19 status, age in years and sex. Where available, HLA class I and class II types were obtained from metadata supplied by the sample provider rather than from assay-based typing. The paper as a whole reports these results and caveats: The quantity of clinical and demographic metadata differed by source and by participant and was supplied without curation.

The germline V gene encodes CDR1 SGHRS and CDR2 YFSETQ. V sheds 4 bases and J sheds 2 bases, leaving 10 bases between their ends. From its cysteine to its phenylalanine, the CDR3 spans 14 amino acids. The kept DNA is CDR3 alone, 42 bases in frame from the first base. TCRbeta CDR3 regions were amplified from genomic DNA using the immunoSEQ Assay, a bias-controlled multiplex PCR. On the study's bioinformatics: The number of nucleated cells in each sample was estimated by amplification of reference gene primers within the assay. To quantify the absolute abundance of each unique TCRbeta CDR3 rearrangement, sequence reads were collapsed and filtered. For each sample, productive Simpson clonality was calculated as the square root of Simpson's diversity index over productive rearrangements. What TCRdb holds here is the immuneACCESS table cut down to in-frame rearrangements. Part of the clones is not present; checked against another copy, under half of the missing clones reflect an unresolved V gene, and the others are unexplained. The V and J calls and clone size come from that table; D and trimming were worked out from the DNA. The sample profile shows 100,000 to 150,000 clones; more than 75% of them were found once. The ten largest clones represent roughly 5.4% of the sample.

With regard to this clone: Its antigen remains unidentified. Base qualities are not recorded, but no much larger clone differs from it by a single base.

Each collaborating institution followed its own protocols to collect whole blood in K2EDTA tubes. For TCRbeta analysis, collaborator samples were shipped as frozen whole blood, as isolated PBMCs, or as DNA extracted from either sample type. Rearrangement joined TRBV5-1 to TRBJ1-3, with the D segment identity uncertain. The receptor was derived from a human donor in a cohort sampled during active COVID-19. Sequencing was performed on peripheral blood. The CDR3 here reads CASSPERTGNTIYF. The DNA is TGCGCCAGCAGCCCGGAGAGGACTGGAAACACCATATATTTT.